Listed below are T cell receptor beta chains from one sample, sequenced in a study of cytomegalovirus exposure and HLA in healthy donors. Data came from immunoSEQ multiplex PCR; TCRdb stores just in-frame clones and leaves some out. In all, the sample yields some 70,000 clones. The sequencing input was PBMCs. The receptors derive from a middle-aged man in good health and CMV-seronegative. Both conserved end residues are part of each CDR3. The D gene is left open where the match is weak. Clone size is not always given. Where it is, it says once, few, many or a class for expanded clones.

TRBD1,.,TRBV6-4,TRBJ2-2,TGTGCCAGCAGAAGTGGACAGGGCGACACCGGGGAGCTGTTTTTT,CASRSGQGDTGELFF
.,.,TRBV5-1,TRBJ2-7,TGCGCCAGCAGCTTGGGCGCTGACAACTCCTACGAGCAGTACTTC,CASSLGADNSYEQYF
TRBD1,.,TRBV6-6,TRBJ1-2,TGTGCCAGCAGTCCTCGACAGGGGGCGATGTATGGCTACACCTTC,CASSPRQGAMYGYTF
.,.,TRBV5-4,TRBJ2-1,TGTGCCAGCCACACGGACACTTACAATGAGCAGTTCTTC,CASHTDTYNEQFF
.,.,TRBV6-1,TRBJ1-4,TGTGCCAGCCAGCGGGCCTTTAATGAAAAACTGTTTTTT,CASQRAFNEKLFF
TRBD1,.,TRBV5-1,TRBJ1-4,TGCGCCAGCAGCTTGAGGGGACAGGGCGAGGTGTTTTTT,CASSLRGQGEVFF
TRBD1,.,TRBV19,TRBJ1-6,TGTGCCAGTAGCCAGGGGGCGCAAAATTCACCCCTCCACTTT,CASSQGAQNSPLHF
.,.,TRBV6-1,TRBJ2-7,TGTGCCAGCAGTCCAAGGACGGGGAGCTCCTACGAGCAGTACTTC,CASSPRTGSSYEQYF
.,.,TRBV19,TRBJ2-2,TGTGCCAGTAGTATTGGACAGAACACCGGGGAGCTGTTTTTT,CASSIGQNTGELFF
.,.,TRBV19,TRBJ1-3,TGTGCCAGTAGTTCAGGGATGGCTGGAAACACCATATATTTT,CASSSGMAGNTIYF
.,.,TRBV7-8,TRBJ1-2,TGTGCCAGCAGCTCCAGGCCTGCAAACTATGGCTACACCTTC,CASSSRPANYGYTF
.,.,TRBV5-5,TRBJ1-1,TGTGCCAGCAGCTTGACGGGTGGGACTGAAGCTTTCTTT,CASSLTGGTEAFF
.,.,TRBV7-3,TRBJ1-5,TGTGCCAGCAGCTTAGGGCTAAATCAGCCCCAGCATTTT,CASSLGLNQPQHF
.,.,TRBV2,TRBJ1-6,TGTGCCAGCAGTGAGTCAGGCCGATCCAGTTCACCCCTCCACTTT,CASSESGRSSSPLHF
.,.,TRBV28,TRBJ2-2,TGTGCTGTGGAATTGACAGAGAACACCGGGGAGCTGTTTTTT,CAVELTENTGELFF
.,.,TRBV6-6,TRBJ2-5,TGTGCTATTGGGCGGGACCTTGGGAAAGAGACCCAGTACTTC,CAIGRDLGKETQYF
.,.,TRBV25-1,TRBJ2-4,TGTGCCAGCAGTAGGAGGCCAGCCAAAAACATTCAGTACTTC,CASSRRPAKNIQYF
TRBD2,.,TRBV27,TRBJ2-7,TGTGCCAGCAGTTTAGCTAGCGGGGGAGGTTCCTACGAGCAGTACTTC,CASSLASGGGSYEQYF
TRBD1,.,TRBV9,TRBJ1-2,TGTGCCAGCAGCCCGACGCAGGACAGGGCGGATGGCTACACCTTC,CASSPTQDRADGYTF
.,.,TRBV2,TRBJ2-4,TGTGCCAGCAGTGCGGGGTCCGTTAAAAACATTCAGTACTTC,CASSAGSVKNIQYF
.,medium-sized,TRBV6-5,TRBJ1-6,TGTGCCAGCAGTTACAGGGGTAATTCACCCCTCCACTTT,CASSYRGNSPLHF
TRBD1,.,TRBV7-9,TRBJ1-5,TGTGCCAGCAGCTTAGCCGAGGGGGCCAAGGGTAATCAGCCCCAGCATTTT,CASSLAEGAKGNQPQHF
.,.,TRBV5-1,TRBJ1-4,TGCGCCAGCAGCTTGGAAGTGGGCGGGGCAACTAATGAAAAACTGTTTTTT,CASSLEVGGATNEKLFF
.,.,TRBV5-4,TRBJ1-2,TGTGCCAGCAGTTTGGGTCCGGGGGGAGTCGGCTACACCTTC,CASSLGPGGVGYTF
.,.,TRBV30,TRBJ2-5,TGTGCCTGGACCTACGGAGGGGAAAACAAGTACTTC,CAWTYGGENKYF
TRBD1,.,TRBV6-1,TRBJ1-2,TGTGCCAGCAGTGAATCCTTTGGAGACAGGGGCTATGGCTACACCTTC,CASSESFGDRGYGYTF
.,.,TRBV27,TRBJ2-7,TGTGCCAGCAGTTTAACCGGGGGCTCCTACGAGCAGTACTTC,CASSLTGGSYEQYF
TRBD2,.,TRBV27,TRBJ2-5,TGTGCCAGCAGTTCCCGGACTAGCGGGGGGGCCGGTCGAGACCAGTACTTC,CASSSRTSGGAGRDQYF
.,.,TRBV29-1,TRBJ2-7,TGCAGCGTTGACGGGGTTACCATAGGAGGGGAGCAGTACTTC,CSVDGVTIGGEQYF
.,.,TRBV7-6,TRBJ1-5,TGCGCCAGCAGCCCCGGGGGGGAAAGCAATCAGCCCCAGCATTTT,CASSPGGESNQPQHF
.,.,TRBV6-5,TRBJ1-6,TGTGCCAGCAGTTACCGCAAACAGGCCCTCCACTTT,CASSYRKQALHF
TRBD2,.,TRBV30,TRBJ2-3,TGTGCCCCCAGCGAACCTCAGCGGGCTAGCGGGGGGTTAGATACGCAGTATTTT,CAPSEPQRASGGLDTQYF
.,.,TRBV27,TRBJ1-3,TGTGCCAGCAGTTTAACCGGCAGGGCCCACTCTGGAAACACCATATATTTT,CASSLTGRAHSGNTIYF